The rows below give T cell receptor beta chains drawn from one sample of a study of beta chain features in type 1 diabetes. Assay: immunoSEQ multiplex PCR; the TCRdb copy retains only in-frame clones and omits some. This sample has about 340,000 clones, with roughly 13% found just once. Sequencing used naive CD4+ T cells from blood. These TCRs come from a woman aged 18-30 years with type 1 diabetes. CDR3s include the opening cysteine and the closing phenylalanine or tryptophan. D genes are given only for firm matches. Size is omitted from some rows. Given values are once, few, many or a class for expanded clones.

V gene	D gene	J gene	clone size	CDR3 DNA	CDR3 protein
TRBV18	TRBD2	TRBJ2-5	.	TGTGCCAGCTCATTCACTAGCGAACAAGAGACCCAGTACTTC	CASSFTSEQETQYF
TRBV5-6	.	TRBJ1-1	.	TGTGCCAGCAGGGAACAGGGGAACACTGAAGCTTTCTTT	CASREQGNTEAFF
TRBV7-2	.	TRBJ2-1	.	TGTGCCAGCAGCTTTACCCTAAACTACAATGAGCAGTTCTTC	CASSFTLNYNEQFF
TRBV6-6	TRBD1	TRBJ1-1	.	TGTGCCAGCAGTCGACAGGGTGACACTGAAGCTTTCTTT	CASSRQGDTEAFF
TRBV5-4	.	TRBJ2-1	few	TGTGCCAGCAGCTTGAATATCAATGAGCAGTTCTTC	CASSLNINEQFF
TRBV4-3	TRBD2	TRBJ2-3	few	TGCGCCAGCAGCCAGGCCACTAGCGGGAGGGTCAGCACGAAGGATACGCAGTATTTT	CASSQATSGRVSTKDTQYF
TRBV5-1	.	TRBJ2-1	few	TGCGCCAGCAGCCTGGGGCAGGGAAGCTCCTACAATGAGCAGTTCTTC	CASSLGQGSSYNEQFF
TRBV19	TRBD2	TRBJ2-7	few	TGTGCCAGTAGACGCGTGGCGGGGGGAAAGGGTTCCGAGCAGTACTTC	CASRRVAGGKGSEQYF
TRBV15	.	TRBJ1-4	.	TGTGCCACCAGCGGACAACCTCTCGGGCCTAATGAAAAACTGTTTTTT	CATSGQPLGPNEKLFF
TRBV14	.	TRBJ2-1	few	TGTGCCAGCAGCCAAGATTTACTATCCCGGTATGGTGAGCAGTTCTTC	CASSQDLLSRYGEQFF
TRBV12-5	.	TRBJ2-1	few	TGTGCTAGTGGTATCAAATTTGCGCCGCAGTTCTTC	CASGIKFAPQFF
TRBV5-4	TRBD2	TRBJ2-1	few	TGTGCCAGCAGCTTGTTAACTAGCGGGAGCTACAATGAGCAGTTCTTC	CASSLLTSGSYNEQFF
TRBV19	TRBD2	TRBJ2-3	few	TGTGCCAGTAGACGACTAGCGGGAGGCAAGGATACGCAGTATTTT	CASRRLAGGKDTQYF
TRBV5-1	.	TRBJ2-3	.	TGCGCCAGCAGCTTGGCCAGGGGGGAAACAGATACGCAGTATTTT	CASSLARGETDTQYF
TRBV9	TRBD2	TRBJ2-2	.	TGTGCCAGCAGCGTATCAATCAGCGGGAGTACCGGGGAGCTGTTTTTT	CASSVSISGSTGELFF
TRBV29-1	.	TRBJ2-5	few	TGCAGCGTTTCCCTCCCAGGGGTGAGGGAGACCCAGTACTTC	CSVSLPGVRETQYF
TRBV30	.	TRBJ1-2	.	TGTGCCTGGACCCACCGTAGGGGTAACTATGGCTACACCTTC	CAWTHRRGNYGYTF
TRBV7-3	.	TRBJ1-1	few	TGTGCCAGCAGCTCCCTCCTCGGGACTGAAGCTTTCTTT	CASSSLLGTEAFF
TRBV2	.	TRBJ1-2	few	TGTGCCAGCAGTGATCTCAGGCCGGCTCGGGGATATGGCTACACCTTC	CASSDLRPARGYGYTF
TRBV12-5	TRBD2	TRBJ2-1	few	TGTGCTAGTGGTACAGCCCCGGGACTAGCGGGGAACAATGAGCAGTTCTTC	CASGTAPGLAGNNEQFF
TRBV10-3	TRBD2	TRBJ2-1	.	TGTGCCACTGGGACTAGCGGAAAGCAGTTCTTC	CATGTSGKQFF
TRBV15	TRBD1	TRBJ2-1	.	TGTGCCACCAGCAGAGATGGACAGGGCGACAATGAGCAGTTCTTC	CATSRDGQGDNEQFF
TRBV14	.	TRBJ2-1	.	TGTGCCAGCAGCCATGGGGGGGAGCAGTTCTTC	CASSHGGEQFF
TRBV11-2	.	TRBJ2-1	.	TGTGCCAGCAGCTTGGGACGGGGGTTGACCTCCTACAATGAGCAGTTCTTC	CASSLGRGLTSYNEQFF
TRBV19	.	TRBJ2-5	few	TGTGCCAGTAGTATGGCAGGTACGGAGACCCAGTACTTC	CASSMAGTETQYF
TRBV19	.	TRBJ2-1	many	TGTGCCAGTAGTACTTCGGGGAATGAGCAGTTCTTC	CASSTSGNEQFF
TRBV28	.	TRBJ2-3	.	TGTGCCAGCAGTTTAAAACAGCCTCACACAGATACGCAGTATTTT	CASSLKQPHTDTQYF
TRBV7-2	.	TRBJ2-2	few	TGTGCCAGCACCTTCCGAGACCGACGAGGCGGGGAGCTGTTTTTT	CASTFRDRRGGELFF
TRBV4-3	TRBD2	TRBJ2-5	few	TGCGCCAGCCGAACGATGGGACTAGCGTGGCAAGAGACCCAGTACTTC	CASRTMGLAWQETQYF
TRBV10-3	.	TRBJ2-7	few	TGTGCCATCAGTGATAGGGTCGACAGGACCTACGAGCAGTACTTC	CAISDRVDRTYEQYF
TRBV7-9	TRBD1	TRBJ2-1	few	TGTGCCAGCAGCTCGCCCGGGACAGGGGGCGGGATTGAGCAGTTCTTC	CASSSPGTGGGIEQFF
TRBV29-1	.	TRBJ1-1	few	TGCAGCGTTGAGGGCAGGATGAACACTGAAGCTTTCTTT	CSVEGRMNTEAFF
TRBV18	.	TRBJ2-1	.	TGTGCCAGCTCACCGGGAGTTAAGGAGCAGTTCTTC	CASSPGVKEQFF
TRBV18	TRBD2	TRBJ2-3	.	TGTGCCAGCTCACCAGCGTCTAGCGGGAGGTGGGCAGATACGCAGTATTTT	CASSPASSGRWADTQYF
TRBV29-1	.	TRBJ2-7	few	TGCAGCGTCCAGACAGATCCCTACGAGCAGTACTTC	CSVQTDPYEQYF
TRBV4-1	.	TRBJ1-5	.	TGCGCCAGCAGCCCCCCGCCGGGGGGCAGCAATCAGCCCCAGCATTTT	CASSPPPGGSNQPQHF
TRBV2	.	TRBJ2-1	.	TGTGCCAGCAGTGCTCGACTAGACGGTGAGCAGTTCTTC	CASSARLDGEQFF
TRBV19	TRBD2	TRBJ2-1	.	TGTGCCAGTAGGCAACTAGCGCAGGGTCGCGGCAATGAGCAGTTCTTC	CASRQLAQGRGNEQFF
TRBV11-2	TRBD1	TRBJ2-4	few	TGTGCCAGCAGCTTACGACAGGGTGGCAAAAACATTCAGTACTTC	CASSLRQGGKNIQYF
TRBV21-1	.	TRBJ2-1	few	TGTGCCACCCCCGAGCGACCCACTCTCTCTGTTGAGCAGTTCTTC	CATPERPTLSVEQFF
TRBV5-1	.	TRBJ2-7	.	TGCGCCAGCAGGGTACAGGGTAGGCGCGAGCAGTACTTC	CASRVQGRREQYF
TRBV29-1	.	TRBJ1-1	.	TGCAGCGTTGAATTATATGGCAGAAAGAACACTGAAGCTTTCTTT	CSVELYGRKNTEAFF
TRBV6-5	TRBD2	TRBJ2-1	few	TGTGCCAGCAGCTTCACGGGCGGGAGTATGAATGAGCAGTTCTTC	CASSFTGGSMNEQFF
TRBV9	TRBD1	TRBJ1-2	few	TGTGCCAGCAGCGTAGCCCCACAGGGGTTGGGCTACACCTTC	CASSVAPQGLGYTF
TRBV9	.	TRBJ2-3	few	TGTGCCAGCAGCGTTTCATCGACATTGGGCACAGATACGCAGTATTTT	CASSVSSTLGTDTQYF
TRBV2	.	TRBJ2-7	.	TGTGCCAGCAGTGTGGAGTACTCCGAGCAGTACTTC	CASSVEYSEQYF
TRBV9	.	TRBJ1-2	few	TGTGCCAGCAGCGACAGGGAATCCTATGGCTACACCTTC	CASSDRESYGYTF
TRBV27	.	TRBJ2-3	few	TGTGCCAGCAGCCTATCAGGGTTGGATACGCAGTATTTT	CASSLSGLDTQYF
TRBV10-3	.	TRBJ2-2	.	TGTGCCATCAGTGGTGATACTGGGAACACCGGGGAGCTGTTTTTT	CAISGDTGNTGELFF